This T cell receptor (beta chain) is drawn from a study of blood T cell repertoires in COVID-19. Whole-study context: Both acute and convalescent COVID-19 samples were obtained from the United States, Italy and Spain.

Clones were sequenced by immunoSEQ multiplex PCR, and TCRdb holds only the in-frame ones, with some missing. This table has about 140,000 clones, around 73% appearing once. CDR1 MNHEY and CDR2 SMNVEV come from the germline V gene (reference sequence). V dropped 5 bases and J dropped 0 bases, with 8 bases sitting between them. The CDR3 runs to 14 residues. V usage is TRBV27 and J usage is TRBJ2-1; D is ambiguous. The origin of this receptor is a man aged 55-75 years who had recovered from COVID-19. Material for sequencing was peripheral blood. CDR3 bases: TGTGCCAGCAGTGGCTTTGGCTCCTACAATGAGCAGTTCTTC. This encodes CASSGFGSYNEQFF.